The 13 T cell receptor beta chains below all came from one sample that was sequenced in a study of beta chain features in type 1 diabetes listed by TCRdb under 2018. Library preparation was by the immunoSEQ multiplex PCR assay. The entire amount of isolated RNA was reverse transcribed using the High Capacity cDNA Reverse Transcription Kit, so the sequenced TCRB transcripts were expressed ones. What TCRdb holds here is the immuneACCESS table cut down to in-frame rearrangements. Part of the clones is not present; checked against another copy, under half of the missing clones reflect an unresolved V gene, and the others are unexplained. This sample gives 350,000 to 450,000 clones in total; around 14% of them show up just once. In total, the top ten clones hold 0.035% to 0.045% of the sample. The sample comprised naive CD4+ T cells from blood. The cell subset or site label corresponds to: true naive CD4+ T cells. Receptors were obtained from a man aged 25-40 years in good health.

V gene TRBV7-2 combines with J gene TRBJ2-3, with TRBD2 matching 8 bases. Germline-derived CDR1 and CDR2 are SGHTA and FQGNSA. CDR3 length: 15 amino acids. V gave up 5 bases and J gave up 0 bases; unmatched junction bases: 4. CDR3 DNA: TGTGCCAGCAGCACTAGCGGAGCTAGCACAGATACGCAGTATTTT. Its protein product is CASSTSGASTDTQYF.

This CDR3 is CASSEGRGPTDTQYF. The CDR3 nucleotides are TGCGCCAGCAGTGAGGGTCGGGGGCCCACAGATACGCAGTATTTT. The rearrangement uses TRBV10-1 and TRBJ2-3; D might be TRBD1 or TRBD2, each matching 6 bases. With 2 bases removed from V and 2 bases from J, the gap between germline ends came to 11 bases. This CDR3 is 15 amino acids long. The germline V gene encodes CDR1 WNHNN and CDR2 SYGVQD (reference sequence).

The chain recombines TRBV4-2 with TRBJ2-2; possible D gene TRBD2, 6 bases. V shed 6 bases and J shed 7 bases, with 12 bases lying between them. Germline-derived CDR1 and CDR2 are LGHNA and YNFKEQ. The CDR3 contains 13 residues. CDR3 sequence reads: CASSSPGVGELFF. In nucleotides, the CDR3 is TGTGCCAGCAGTAGTCCGGGGGTCGGGGAGCTGTTTTTT.

This clone has a handful of counts. This sample includes further DNA sequences coding for the same CDR3. J is TRBJ1-1 and V is TRBV29-1; no definite D call. Trimming pared 2 bases from V and 0 bases from J, leaving 7 bases between. The CDR3 length is 13 residues. Germline CDR1 and CDR2: SQVTM and ANQGSEA. The CDR3 region is CSVERQLNTEAFF. In nucleotides, the CDR3 is TGCAGCGTTGAAAGGCAGCTGAACACTGAAGCTTTCTTT.

The chain is built from TRBV28 and TRBJ2-7, with D perhaps matching TRBD1 (5 bases). Trimming removed 7 bases at V and 5 bases at J, with 18 bases between. Germline-derived CDR1 and CDR2 are MDHEN and SYDVKM. This CDR3 spans 14 amino acids. CDR3 sequence (DNA): TGTGCCAGCATACAGGCGTTTTGGGGCGACGAGCAGTACTTC. This translates into CASIQAFWGDEQYF.

CDR3 region: CSVQDSFAQYF. As DNA, the CDR3 is TGCAGCGTCCAGGACTCTTTTGCCCAGTACTTC. The V call is TRBV29-1, the J call TRBJ2-5, with D tentatively TRBD2 (5 bases). The V end was cut by 6 bases, the J end by 9 bases, with 14 bases between. The CDR3 consists of 11 residues. Germline values: CDR1 SQVTM, CDR2 ANQGSEA.

This clone was detected a few times. The V and J genes are TRBV9 and TRBJ2-3; D is uncertain. V shed 4 bases and J shed 4 bases, with 10 bases lying between them. From germline, CDR1 is SGDLS and CDR2 YYNGEE. CDR3 size: 13 residues. CDR3 in amino acids: CASSIRLADTQYF. For the CDR3, the DNA is TGTGCCAGCAGCATACGACTTGCAGATACGCAGTATTTT.

The V and J genes are TRBV30 and TRBJ2-5, with TRBD2 identical over 7 bases. V was clipped by 1 base and J by 1 base; unmatched bases: 6. Germline CDR1 GTSNPN, CDR2 SVGIG (reference sequence). The CDR3 has 15 amino acids. CDR3 nucleotides: TGTGCCTGGAGTGAGGGACTATTCACCCAAGAGACCCAGTACTTC. This gives the protein CAWSEGLFTQETQYF.

This clone was seen a few times. This rearrangement joins TRBV9 to TRBJ1-2, with 8 bases identical to TRBD1. Germline CDR1 and CDR2: SGDLS and YYNGEE. V lost 7 bases, J lost 4 bases, and 9 bases stayed unmatched. This CDR3 region has 14 residues. CDR3 coding DNA: TGTGCCAGCTCCCAGGGGGCCCAGTCCTATGGCTACACCTTC. Its protein is CASSQGAQSYGYTF.

J is TRBJ2-1 and V is TRBV7-3, with D possibly matching TRBD2 (5 bases). The ends were cut back, 5 bases at V and 7 bases at J, with 15 bases in the middle. Germline CDR1 and CDR2: SGHTA and FQGTGA. The CDR3 spans 14 residues. CDR3 bases: TGTGCCAGCAGCAAAAGCGGCACCTCTAATGAGCAGTTCTTC. Amino acids: CASSKSGTSNEQFF.

The chain uses TRBV6-5 and TRBJ2-3; no definite D call. This CDR3 comprises 14 residues. V lost 8 bases and J lost 0, with 12 bases in between. Germline assignment: CDR1 MNHEY and CDR2 SVGAGI. CDR3: CASQALASTDTQYF. The CDR3 DNA is TGTGCCAGCCAGGCGCTCGCTAGCACAGATACGCAGTATTTT.

The CDR3 loop reads CASTQDRARYEQYF. CDR3 DNA sequence: TGTGCCAGCACCCAGGACAGGGCTAGGTACGAGCAGTACTTC. V is TRBV7-2 and J is TRBJ2-7; 8 bases match TRBD1. Germline V gene data show CDR1 as SGHTA and CDR2 as FQGNSA. This CDR3 region has 14 residues. Trimming took 7 bases from V and 4 from J; bases not matched to a gene: 9.

The chain links TRBV29-1 to TRBJ2-3; D perhaps matches TRBD2 (6 bases). Germline V CDR1 and CDR2: SQVTM, ANQGSEA. The CDR3 has 16 residues. V was shortened by 6 bases and J by 4 bases, with 23 bases between the two germline ends. The CDR3 DNA reads as TGCAGCGTCGCTTTTATAGGAGGGTTTGGCTCAGATACGCAGTATTTT. It yields the protein CSVAFIGGFGSDTQYF.